These 28 T cell receptor beta chains were sequenced from one sample in a study of T-cell reconstitution after alpha-beta-depleted transplantation in children. This sample's TCRbeta library carried unique molecular identifier barcodes. A single record per CDR3 protein comes from TCRdb applying MiXCR to the PCR reads. The table has about 280,000 distinct CDR3 sequences, around a tenth seen once. The starting material was peripheral blood, obtained 180 days after TCRalphabeta/CD19-depleted stem cell transplant. The receptors shown here come from a male patient aged 2-10 years who had a stem cell transplant for chronic granulomatous disease, so the T cells may come from the graft donor.

The chain carries TRBV18 and TRBJ2-7, with D tentatively TRBD2 (6 bases). The CDR3 has 16 amino acids. The germline gives CDR1 KGHSH, CDR2 LQKENI. Trimming left V 2 bases short and J 2 bases short, with 16 bases between. The CDR3 sequence: CASSPGVLALTYEQYF. DNA for the CDR3: TGTGCCAGCTCACCAGGGGTTCTAGCGCTGACCTACGAGCAGTACTTC.

This clonotype has ten or more counts. The rearrangement links TRBV6-2 or TRBV6-3 to TRBJ1-1, with TRBD1 matching 8 bases. V lost 5 bases, J lost 3 bases, and 8 bases stayed unmatched. The CDR3 is 15 residues long. Per germline, CDR1 MNHEY and CDR2 SVGEGT. The DNA of the CDR3 is TGTGCCAGCAGTAACCGACAGGGGTCGGACACTGAAGCTTTCTTT. Encoded protein: CASSNRQGSDTEAFF.

This clonotype was observed a few times. The chain recombines TRBV19 with TRBJ2-7, with D uncertain. Germline assignment: CDR1 LNHDA and CDR2 SQIVND (reference sequence). The CDR3 spans 14 residues. The ends were cut back, 2 bases at V and 4 bases at J, with 12 bases in the middle. The CDR3 here is CASSISGASYEQYF. The CDR3 bases are TGTGCCAGTAGTATAAGTGGAGCATCTTACGAGCAGTACTTC.

This clonotype was recorded many times. The chain has TRBV6-2 or TRBV6-3 and TRBJ2-7, with D possibly matching TRBD1 (6 bases). Germline CDR1 reads MNHEY; CDR2 reads SVGEGT. This CDR3 comprises 14 residues. Trimming stripped 0 bases from V and 4 bases from J, with 10 bases between. The CDR3 DNA is TGTGCCAGCAGTTACTCCAGGACAGTTTACGAGCAGTACTTC. Translated: CASSYSRTVYEQYF.

V and J are TRBV12-3 or TRBV12-4 and TRBJ2-7; D is unresolved. Trimming shortened V by 3 bases and J by 6 bases, and 6 bases separated the two germline ends. The CDR3 sequence is 11 residues long. The CDR3 nucleotides are TGTGCCAGCAGTTTTTCTCGCGAGCAGTACTTC. Translated, it gives CASSFSREQYF.

The rearrangement links TRBV18 to TRBJ2-1; 7 bases align to TRBD2. This CDR3 is built from 13 residues. Per germline, CDR1 KGHSH and CDR2 LQKENI. V was clipped by 3 bases and J by 16 bases; unmatched bases: 12. The CDR3 nucleotides are TGTGCCAGCTCACCGACTATGGAGCGGGAAGGCTTCTTC. Its protein product is CASSPTMEREGFF. Variable domain in full (rest from reference TRBV18 and TRBJ2-1): NAGVMQNPRHLVRRRGQEARLRCSPMKGHSHVYWYRQLPEEGLKFMVYLQKENIIDESGMPKERFSAEFPKEGPSILRIQQVVRGDSAAYFCASSPTMEREGFFGPGTRLTVL.

This clonotype showed up many times. The chain joins TRBV29-1 to TRBJ1-2; weak D call: TRBD1 (6 bases). The CDR3 sequence is 12 residues long. Trimming shortened V by 2 bases and J by 4 bases, and 8 bases separated the two germline ends. The germline CDR1 and CDR2 sequences are SQVTM and ANQGSEA. CDR3 sequence: CSVEWGPYGYTF. Here the CDR3 DNA reads TGCAGCGTTGAATGGGGGCCCTATGGCTACACCTTC.

This clonotype was recorded many times. This chain joins TRBV30 and TRBJ2-1, with 16 bases lining up with TRBD2. V gave up 1 base and J gave up 0 bases; unmatched junction bases: 3. The CDR3 is made up of 18 amino acids. Germline-derived CDR1 and CDR2 are GTSNPN and SVGIG (reference sequence). CDR3 amino acids: CAWSAGTSGRASYNEQFF. Written as DNA, the CDR3 is TGTGCCTGGAGTGCAGGGACTAGCGGGAGGGCCTCCTACAATGAGCAGTTCTTC.

This clonotype was picked up many times. The gene calls are TRBV28 and TRBJ2-5; a possible D gene is TRBD2 (5 bases). CDR1 MDHEN and CDR2 SYDVKM come from the germline V gene. V dropped 3 bases and J dropped 5 bases, with 16 bases sitting between them. The CDR3 is 15 residues long. CDR3 in amino acids: CASSFNAGGSETQYF. The CDR3 DNA reads TGTGCCAGCAGTTTTAATGCGGGCGGATCCGAGACCCAGTACTTC.

This clonotype was seen at least ten times. The chain is built from TRBV18 and TRBJ2-3; 10 bases fit TRBD2. Trimming cost V 1 base and J 3 bases; bases outside gene matches: 7. Per germline, CDR1 KGHSH and CDR2 LQKENI. CDR3 length: 17 residues. This chain's CDR3 is CASSPLSSGSRTDTQYF. The CDR3 DNA is TGTGCCAGCTCACCACTGTCTAGCGGGAGTAGGACAGATACGCAGTATTTT.

This clonotype was seen many times. The rearrangement joins TRBV27 to TRBJ2-1, with 7 bases fitting TRBD1. Unmatched junction bases numbered 10, after V lost 6 bases and J lost 14 bases. The length of the CDR3 is 12 residues. Germline V gene sequence: CDR1 MNHEY, CDR2 SMNVEV (reference sequence). The DNA of the CDR3 is TGTGCCAGCAGCCCCCCTGGGGACAGTAAGTTCTTC. Residues: CASSPPGDSKFF.

This clonotype was observed at least ten times. The V gene is TRBV12-3 or TRBV12-4, the J gene TRBJ2-5, with D possibly called TRBD1 or TRBD2 (5 bases each). The CDR3 is 14 amino acids. V shed 8 bases and J shed 5 bases, with 18 bases lying between them. CDR3 amino acids: CASGREQVRETQYF. The CDR3 DNA reads as TGTGCCAGCGGACGGGAACAGGTCCGGGAGACCCAGTACTTC.

A few counts support this clonotype. This rearrangement joins TRBV29-1 to TRBJ2-1; 7 positions match TRBD1. Germline lookup yields CDR1 SQVTM and CDR2 ANQGSEA. J was trimmed by 5 bases and V by 3 bases; bases with no gene match: 16. The CDR3 has 17 residues. The CDR3 nucleotides read TGCAGCGTTGAGGCAGGGGGACCTTTAACATTTGACAATGAGCAGTTCTTC. Translating gives CSVEAGGPLTFDNEQFF.

The chain employs TRBV27 and TRBJ2-3; possibly TRBD1 for D (5 bases). V lost 2 bases and J lost 5, with 11 bases in between. The CDR3 totals 14 residues. Germline CDR1 MNHEY, CDR2 SMNVEV (reference sequence). The CDR3 region is CASSLLGAVDTQYF. CDR3 nucleotide sequence: TGTGCCAGCAGTTTACTTGGGGCTGTAGATACGCAGTATTTT.

This clonotype was seen many times. The rearrangement joins TRBV7-9 to TRBJ2-3, with D possibly TRBD2 on 6 matching bases. This CDR3 is built from 16 residues. V was clipped by 5 bases and J by 2 bases, with 17 bases between them. Germline-derived CDR1 and CDR2 are SEHNR and FQNEAQ (reference sequence). CDR3 region: CASSPFGRDDTDTQYF. CDR3 coding DNA: TGTGCCAGCAGCCCCTTTGGGCGGGACGACACAGATACGCAGTATTTT.

At least ten counts were recorded for this clonotype. The chain uses TRBV6-5 and TRBJ2-1; no firm D call. Germline V gives CDR1 MNHEY, CDR2 SVGAGI. Trimming left V 3 bases short and J 3 bases short, with 3 bases between. The CDR3 extends over 12 amino acids. CDR3 bases: TGTGCCAGCAGTTATCTCTACAATGAGCAGTTCTTC. Its translation: CASSYLYNEQFF.

There are many counts of this clonotype. The CDR3 region has the DNA TGTGCCATCAGTGACGGGGCCAGCAATCAGCCCCAGCATTTT. Residues: CAISDGASNQPQHF. This sequence joins TRBV10-3 and TRBJ1-5; tentatively, D is TRBD1 (5 bases). The germline gives CDR1 ENHRY, CDR2 SYGVKD. V shed 3 bases and J shed 1 base, with 7 bases lying between them. The CDR3 runs to 14 residues.

This clonotype occurred many times. The genes are TRBV19 and TRBJ1-1; 8 nucleotides agree with TRBD1. The V segment lost 7 bases and the J segment 0 bases; nucleotides outside the gene matches: 10. Germline loops: CDR1 LNHDA, CDR2 SQIVND (reference sequence). The CDR3 sequence is 16 residues long. For the CDR3, the DNA is TGTGCCAGTACCCGACAGGGGTCTTTTTTGAACACTGAAGCTTTCTTT. This codes for CASTRQGSFLNTEAFF.

Ten or more counts support this clonotype. The chain combines TRBV18 with TRBJ1-6; D is uncertain. CDR3 length: 14 residues. The V gene's germline CDR1 is KGHSH and CDR2 LQKENI. The V and J ends lost 6 bases and 5 bases respectively, with 11 bases between them. The CDR3 loop is CASSLAADNSPLHF. The CDR3 bases are TGTGCCAGCTCCCTGGCGGCGGATAATTCACCCCTCCACTTT.

This clonotype was counted at least ten times. The chain uses TRBV5-1 and TRBJ1-2, with 8 bases matching TRBD1. Per germline, CDR1 SGHRS and CDR2 YFSETQ. Unmatched junction bases numbered 8, after V lost 4 bases and J lost 6 bases. This CDR3 spans 14 amino acids. The chain's CDR3 is CASSPGTGPHGYTF. The CDR3 DNA follows: TGCGCCAGCAGCCCGGGGACAGGCCCCCATGGCTACACCTTC.

About this clonotype itself: This may be a read error, as it is one base from a much larger clone. The J gene is TRBJ1-3, the V gene TRBV6-5; D call uncertain. The CDR3 loop spans 11 amino acids. Germline values: CDR1 MNHEY, CDR2 SVGAGI. CDR3 region: CPSRGDYTIYF. CDR3 nucleotide sequence: TGTCCCAGTCGTGGTGATTACACCATATATTTT.

This clonotype has ten or more counts. This chain joins TRBV6-5 and TRBJ1-5; TRBD1 is a possible D gene (6 bases). CDR1 is MNHEY and CDR2 is SVGAGI in the germline V gene. Trimming stripped 2 bases from V and 4 bases from J, with 12 bases between. The CDR3 runs to 15 residues. The CDR3 sequence: CASSYTGRANQPQHF. The CDR3 bases are TGTGCCAGCAGTTACACAGGGAGGGCAAATCAGCCCCAGCATTTT.

As to this clonotype: At one end the junction does not follow the germline gene, possibly because of a read error. The chain carries TRBV7-8 and TRBJ2-3; TRBD2 might be the D (6 bases). This CDR3 is 14 amino acids long. Germline values: CDR1 SGHVS, CDR2 FQNEAQ. Here the CDR3 reads CVSSGQIRADTQYF. As DNA, the CDR3 is TGTGTCAGCAGCGGGCAAATAAGGGCAGATACGCAGTATTTT. The complete variable domain, with remaining parts taken from reference TRBV7-8 and TRBJ2-3, reads GAGVSQSPRYKVAKRGQDVALRCDPISGHVSLFWYQQALGQGPEFLTYFQNEAQLDKSGLPSDRFFAERPEGSVSTLKIQRTQQEDSAVYLCVSSGQIRADTQYFGPGTRLTVL.

For this clonotype: A far bigger clonotype differs at one base, so this is likely a read error. The gene calls are TRBV20-1 and TRBJ2-5, with D uncertain. Germline CDR1 and CDR2: DFQATT and SNEGSKA (reference sequence). CDR3 length: 11 amino acids. The CDR3 loop reads CSAISQGTQYF. CDR3 DNA: TGCAGTGCTATTAGCCAAGGGACCCAGTACTTC.

This clonotype was detected many times. The chain has TRBV28 and TRBJ2-7; TRBD1 matches at 9 bases. V lost 5 bases to trimming and J lost 2 bases; unmatched junction nucleotides: 7. Germline values: CDR1 MDHEN, CDR2 SYDVKM. This CDR3 has 15 residues. CDR3 loop: CASSLSTGGTYEQYF. CDR3 bases: TGTGCCAGCAGTCTATCGACAGGGGGGACCTACGAGCAGTACTTC.

J is TRBJ2-1 and V is TRBV19; 7 nucleotides agree with TRBD2. CDR3 length: 16 residues. Germline values: CDR1 LNHDA, CDR2 SQIVND (reference sequence). V trimming: 7 bases; J trimming: 8 bases; junction bases outside the gene matches: 17. The CDR3 nucleotides are TGTGCCAGTATTGGGGGGTTGGGGAGGGCCCGTCATGAGCAGTTCTTC. Amino acids: CASIGGLGRARHEQFF. Full variable domain (missing parts from reference TRBV19 and TRBJ2-1): DGGITQSPKYLFRKEGQNVTLSCEQNLNHDAMYWYRQDPGQGLRLIYYSQIVNDFQKGDIAEGYSVSREKKESFPLTVTSAQKNPTAFYLCASIGGLGRARHEQFFGPGTRLTVL.

In its sample, this clonotype was seen many times. This chain joins TRBV12-3 or TRBV12-4 and TRBJ1-6; 8 bases match TRBD1. J gave up 10 bases and V 6 bases, and 17 bases lay outside the gene matches. CDR3 length equals 17 residues. The CDR3 protein is CASSTNRQGRRNSPLHF. CDR3 bases: TGTGCCAGCAGCACCAATCGACAGGGGAGGCGTAACTCACCCCTCCACTTT.

This rearrangement joins TRBV20-1 to TRBJ2-1; 12 nucleotides match TRBD2. CDR3 length: 15 amino acids. V shed 2 bases and J 7 bases; nucleotides not matched to a gene: 6. CDR1 DFQATT and CDR2 SNEGSKA come from the germline V gene (reference sequence). The CDR3 coding sequence is TGCAGTGCTAGACCGACTAGCGGGAGATTGAATGAGCAGTTCTTC. It encodes CSARPTSGRLNEQFF.